This entry concerns a single T cell receptor (beta chain). This entry is derived from a study of blood T cell repertoires in COVID-19. Study information: The study drew acute and convalescent COVID-19 samples from the United States, Italy and Spain. PBMCs, B-cell-depleted T cells, or T cells were the source of the cDNA or gDNA that made up the material.

The CDR3 length is 17 residues. Germline V gives CDR1 SGHRS, CDR2 YFSETQ. V trimming: 5 bases; J trimming: 1 base; junction bases outside the gene matches: 10. Original processing methods: Cell counts per sample came from amplifying reference gene primers. The data were produced by immunoSEQ multiplex PCR, yet TCRdb's version contains in-frame clones alone and is incomplete. V, J and clone size were drawn from that table, and D and trimming were deduced from the DNA. The profile shows around 95,000 clones, more than 85% of them singletons. This sequence originates from a man between 45 and 60 years old with active COVID-19. The specimen was peripheral blood. This chain links TRBV5-1 with TRBJ1-2, with 11 positions matching TRBD1. The CDR3 protein is CASRQGQGARSNYGYTF. DNA of the CDR3: TGCGCCAGCAGACAAGGACAGGGGGCGAGAAGTAACTATGGCTACACCTTC.